The clone carrying this T cell receptor beta chain was seen many times. V lost 8 bases, J lost 0 bases, and 14 bases lay in between. The CDR3 is made up of 14 amino acids. Looked up from germline, CDR1 is WSHSY and CDR2 is SAAADI. The data originate from a study of T-cell reconstitution after alpha-beta-depleted transplantation in children. For TCRbeta, the library was prepared with unique molecular identifiers. TCRdb itself ran the PCR reads through MiXCR, one entry per CDR3 protein. The table has 200,000 to 250,000 distinct CDR3 sequences, 12% seen once. Sequencing used PBMCs from the stem cell graft donor, obtained from the stem cell graft. The V gene is TRBV10-2, the J gene TRBJ2-7, with D possibly being TRBD2 (6 bases). The receptor was isolated from a human donor who donated a stem cell graft to a child with acute lymphoblastic leukemia. The CDR3 sequence is CASGTAIYSYEQYF. In nucleotides, the CDR3 is TGCGCCAGCGGGACTGCCATTTACTCCTACGAGCAGTACTTC.